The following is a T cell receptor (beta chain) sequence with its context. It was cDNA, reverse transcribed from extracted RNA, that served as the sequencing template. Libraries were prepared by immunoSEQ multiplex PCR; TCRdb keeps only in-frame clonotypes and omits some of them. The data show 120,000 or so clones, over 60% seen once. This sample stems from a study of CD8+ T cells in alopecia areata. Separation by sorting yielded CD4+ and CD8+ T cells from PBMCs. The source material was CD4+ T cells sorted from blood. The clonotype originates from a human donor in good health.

The CDR3 DNA is TGTGCCAGCAGCTTATATCGCGGGGAGGGAGAGACCCAGTACTTC. Its protein product is CASSLYRGEGETQYF. This chain links TRBV7-9 with TRBJ2-5; 7 bases align to TRBD2. With 2 bases clipped from V and 4 bases from J, the junction kept 7 bases outside the gene matches. CDR1 and CDR2 from the germline V gene are SEHNR and FQNEAQ (reference sequence). This CDR3 is 15 amino acids long. The variable domain in full, completed from reference TRBV7-9 and TRBJ2-5, reads DTGVSQNPRHKITKRGQNVTFRCDPISEHNRLYWYRQTLGQGPEFLTYFQNEAQLEKSRLLSDRFSAERPKGSFSTLEIQRTEQGDSAMYLCASSLYRGEGETQYFGPGTRLLVL.